This T cell receptor (beta chain) stems from a study of OX40 agonist ivuxolimab in advanced cancers. Assay used: immunoSEQ multiplex PCR; TCRdb lists only in-frame clones, some missing. The sample has 50,000 or so clones; around 89% are singletons. There are 14 residues in the CDR3. The V end lost 3 bases, the J end lost 2 bases, and 9 bases lay between the germline ends. Looked up from germline, CDR1 is PRHDT and CDR2 is FYEKMQ (reference sequence). This material consisted of CD4+ or CD8+ T cells sorted from blood, taken in a trial of the OX40 agonist ivuxolimab. The clonotype originates from an adult with an advanced solid tumor such as melanoma, head and neck, liver or kidney cancer. V gene TRBV13 combines with J gene TRBJ2-3; D tentatively fits TRBD1 or TRBD2 (6 bases each). Here the CDR3 reads CASSLRGATDTQYF. CDR3 coding DNA: TGTGCCAGCAGCTTGAGGGGGGCCACAGATACGCAGTATTTT.